A selection of T cell receptor beta chains follows, all from one sample in a study of T-cell reconstitution after alpha-beta-depleted transplantation in children. TCRdb itself ran the PCR reads through MiXCR, one entry per CDR3 protein. This repertoire shows over 70,000 distinct CDR3 sequences, roughly 8.4% found once; its top ten account for over 6%. The starting material was PBMCs from the stem cell graft donor, obtained from the stem cell graft. The source of these receptors is a human donor who donated a stem cell graft to a child with congenital amegakaryocytic thrombocytopenia. The CDR3 runs from the conserved cysteine through the conserved F or W. Each record gives: V gene, J gene, CDR3 protein.

TRBV4-2,TRBJ2-2,CASSQALLAANTGELFF
TRBV5-1,TRBJ2-3,CASSLALRDTQYF
TRBV29-1,TRBJ1-1,CSGGGSNTEAFF
TRBV7-6,TRBJ2-2,CASSPPSLAGVGTGELFF
TRBV4-1,TRBJ2-7,CASSQFQIDSGEQYF
TRBV6-2/TRBV6-3,TRBJ1-2,CASSYAGASNYGYTF
TRBV20-1,TRBJ2-1,CSASAGASYNEQFF
TRBV12-3/TRBV12-4,TRBJ2-1,CASASYNEQFF
TRBV25-1,TRBJ1-5,CASSGGLSNQPQHF
TRBV20-1,TRBJ2-7,CSAGKIQGQGYEQYF
TRBV5-4,TRBJ2-1,CASSFGTAVDNEQFF
TRBV20-1,TRBJ1-1,CSSNTGSHAEAFF
TRBV7-9,TRBJ1-1,CASSRTTGLNTEAFF
TRBV5-1,TRBJ2-1,CASSPTPGADEQFF
TRBV20-1,TRBJ2-1,CSAAPSGSYNEQFF
TRBV12-3/TRBV12-4,TRBJ1-5,CASSLNHQPQHF
TRBV6-5,TRBJ2-7,CASSLTTATYEQYF
TRBV6-5,TRBJ1-1,CASSQGSGTGNTEAFF
TRBV20-1,TRBJ1-1,CSVNLASRGRRTEAFF
TRBV5-1,TRBJ1-4,CASSLGGENEKLFF
TRBV5-1,TRBJ2-3,CASSLEVSGRTDTQYF
TRBV12-3/TRBV12-4,TRBJ1-1,CASSLSLDTEAFF
TRBV7-8,TRBJ2-7,CASSLSGTQSSYEQYF
TRBV9,TRBJ1-4,CASSVAQGRGEKLFF
TRBV11-2,TRBJ1-2,CASSHYRGDYGYTF
TRBV3-1,TRBJ2-7,CASSQVPGGPDEQYF
TRBV5-1,TRBJ2-1,CASSLVVGEHNEQFF
TRBV25-1,TRBJ2-5,CASSGGGGQETQYF
TRBV12-3/TRBV12-4,TRBJ1-4,CASSFSSGEKLFF
TRBV5-1,TRBJ2-1,CASSLAPSSYNEQFF
TRBV28,TRBJ2-3,CASSETSGFTDTQYF
TRBV25-1,TRBJ2-5,CASSEFGLAGETQYF
TRBV28,TRBJ1-6,CASNPAANPNSPLHF
TRBV9,TRBJ1-1,CASSVGPQGLRTEAFF
TRBV11-2,TRBJ2-7,CASSLWQGAYEQYF
TRBV7-2,TRBJ1-3,CASSRRGKSSSGNTIYF
TRBV4-2,TRBJ2-3,CARSPGDTQYF
TRBV6-1,TRBJ2-3,CASSTRLVSTDTQYF
TRBV5-6,TRBJ2-1,CASSSSGGGIHEQFF
TRBV27,TRBJ1-4,CASSLSGTGIEKLFF
TRBV28,TRBJ2-6,CASRTVADSGANVLTF
TRBV7-2,TRBJ1-4,CASSRDRGMEEKLFF
TRBV11-2,TRBJ2-3,CASSLLAGGWSDTQYF
TRBV27,TRBJ1-1,CASSLISETNTEAFF
TRBV5-1,TRBJ2-1,CASSLEGGPLQNEQFF
TRBV5-1,TRBJ1-1,CASSLAWKNTEAFF
TRBV11-1,TRBJ1-1,CASSSVGREAFF